What follows are 30 T cell receptor beta chains derived from one specimen sequenced in a study of T cell responses to AZD1222 COVID-19 vaccine. The method was immunoSEQ multiplex PCR; TCRdb's version includes in-frame clones alone and lacks a portion of them. The data contain 100,000 to 150,000 clones, 89% of them singletons. Sequenced here: peripheral blood, sampled on day 0 of AZD1222 vaccination. The receptors were gathered from an adult in good health.

V and J are TRBV5-1 and TRBJ2-7, with 9 bases that match TRBD1. V lost 4 bases and J lost 1; bases outside the gene matches: 3. This CDR3 contains 14 residues. Germline lookup yields CDR1 SGHRS and CDR2 YFSETQ. The CDR3 loop reads CASSRDRGSYEQYF. CDR3 DNA: TGCGCCAGCAGCCGAGACAGGGGGTCCTACGAGCAGTACTTC.

This clone has a handful of counts. The chain combines TRBV18 with TRBJ1-1, with 7 bases identical to TRBD1. The CDR3 loop spans 14 amino acids. Germline values: CDR1 KGHSH, CDR2 LQKENI. V trimming: 3 bases; J trimming: 8 bases; junction bases outside the gene matches: 9. The CDR3 DNA reads as TGTGCCAGCTCACCTCAAGAAGTACAGGGGGAAGCTTTCTTT. This codes for CASSPQEVQGEAFF.

The rearrangement links TRBV27 to TRBJ2-7; weak D call: TRBD1 (6 bases). Trimming took 5 bases from V and 1 from J, leaving 12 bases between them. There are 14 residues in the CDR3. Germline V gene sequence: CDR1 MNHEY, CDR2 SMNVEV (reference sequence). CDR3 sequence: CASSPGDGSYEQYF. The CDR3 nucleotides are TGTGCCAGCAGTCCAGGGGACGGATCCTACGAGCAGTACTTC.

The chain employs TRBV6-2 or TRBV6-3 and TRBJ1-2; unclear D gene. The CDR3 consists of 13 residues. Germline CDR1 is MNHEY and CDR2 is SVGEGT. V shed 5 bases and J shed 4 bases, with 11 bases lying between them. The CDR3 nucleotides read TGTGCCAGCAGTACGGTCGGAAGCTATGGCTACACCTTC. Residues: CASSTVGSYGYTF.

The chain combines TRBV5-8 with TRBJ2-5; 7 positions match TRBD2. The germline V gene has CDR1 SGHTS and CDR2 YDEGEE. Trimming cost V 4 bases and J 0 bases; bases outside gene matches: 12. CDR3 length: 17 residues. Here the CDR3 reads CASSLAASGWYQETQYF. CDR3 sequence (DNA): TGTGCCAGCAGCCTCGCTGCTAGCGGATGGTACCAAGAGACCCAGTACTTC.

Notes on this clone: In the same sample, other DNA sequences code for this CDR3. This chain connects TRBV28 to TRBJ2-7, with D uncertain. Per the germline V gene, CDR1 is MDHEN and CDR2 is SYDVKM. The CDR3 runs to 11 residues. Trimming left V 4 bases short and J 4 bases short, with 5 bases between. The CDR3 loop reads CASSSTYEQYF. The CDR3 bases are TGTGCCAGCAGTTCCACATACGAGCAGTACTTC.

The chain joins TRBV29-1 to TRBJ2-2, with unresolved D. Trimming removed 6 bases at V and 6 bases at J, with 14 bases between. Looked up from germline, CDR1 is SQVTM and CDR2 is ANQGSEA. CDR3 length equals 13 residues. CDR3 sequence (DNA): TGCAGCGTAGCCCTGATTTTGGCCGGGGAGCTGTTTTTT. This encodes CSVALILAGELFF.

V gene TRBV19 combines with J gene TRBJ1-6; TRBD1 might be the D (6 bases). Germline V gene sequence: CDR1 LNHDA, CDR2 SQIVND (reference sequence). Trimming cost V 7 bases and J 0 bases, with 13 bases left between them. The CDR3 runs 16 residues. This CDR3 is CASNNQGFSYNSPLHF. CDR3 nucleotide sequence: TGTGCCAGTAATAATCAGGGGTTCTCCTATAATTCACCCCTCCACTTT.

About this clone: The junction departs from the called germline gene at one end, perhaps through a read error. The rearrangement joins TRBV24-1 to TRBJ2-2, with D possibly called TRBD1 or TRBD2 (6 bases each). The germline V gene has CDR1 KGHDR and CDR2 SFDVKD. CDR3 length equals 16 residues. The CDR3 here is CATSGSSGAKTGELFF. As DNA, the CDR3 is TGTGCCACCAGTGGTAGTTCGGGGGCGAAGACCGGGGAGCTGTTTTTT.

This rearrangement joins TRBV27 to TRBJ2-3, with 7 bases that match TRBD1. From germline, CDR1 is MNHEY and CDR2 SMNVEV (reference sequence). The J segment lost 1 base and the V segment lost 0 bases, leaving 7 bases of the junction unmatched. The CDR3 contains 17 residues. The CDR3 region has the DNA TGTGCCAGCAGTTTATCATACTTTACAGGGGGCACAGATACGCAGTATTTT. This encodes CASSLSYFTGGTDTQYF.

CDR3 DNA: TGCAGTGCTAGTCCATGGACTAGCGGGAGACTTTACGAGCAGTACTTC. This codes for CSASPWTSGRLYEQYF. This chain uses TRBV20-1 with TRBJ2-7; 13 nucleotides align to TRBD2. Per germline, CDR1 DFQATT and CDR2 SNEGSKA (reference sequence). The CDR3 totals 16 residues. The V segment lost 3 bases and the J segment 4 bases; nucleotides outside the gene matches: 9.

The chain uses TRBV6-5 and TRBJ1-2; maybe TRBD1 (6 bases). CDR3 length: 15 residues. V gave up 5 bases and J gave up 2 bases, with 15 bases separating them. CDR1 and CDR2 from the germline V gene are MNHEY and SVGAGI. The CDR3 sequence: CASSRTGYHNYGYTF. In DNA form, the CDR3 reads TGTGCCAGCAGTCGCACAGGGTACCACAACTATGGCTACACCTTC.

V usage is TRBV4-1 and J usage is TRBJ2-2; 9 nucleotides line up with TRBD2. The V gene end was trimmed by 1 base and the J gene end by 4 bases; junction bases not matched to a gene: 4. Germline V gene lookup returns CDR1 MGHRA and CDR2 YSYEKL. The CDR3 length is 16 residues. CDR3 bases: TGCGCCAGCAGCCAAGTAGCGGGAGATGGCACCGGGGAGCTGTTTTTT. This sequence encodes CASSQVAGDGTGELFF.

The chain couples TRBV28 to TRBJ2-7; 9 nucleotides align to TRBD1. J gave up 2 bases and V 5 bases, and 10 bases lay outside the gene matches. CDR1 MDHEN and CDR2 SYDVKM come from the germline V gene. This CDR3 is 16 amino acids long. The CDR3 spells CASSPGDRARTYEQYF. In nucleotides, the CDR3 is TGTGCCAGCAGTCCAGGGGACAGGGCGCGAACCTACGAGCAGTACTTC.

The J gene is TRBJ1-1, the V gene TRBV18, with D uncertain. Deletions cut 2 bases from V and 1 base from J, with 5 bases between. The CDR3 length is 13 residues. Germline values: CDR1 KGHSH, CDR2 LQKENI. The CDR3 DNA follows: TGTGCCAGCTCACCAACGGGGAACACTGAAGCTTTCTTT. Protein: CASSPTGNTEAFF.

The chain links TRBV11-3 to TRBJ1-1; a weak D match, TRBD1 (5 bases). The germline CDR1 and CDR2 sequences are SGHNT and YENEEA. V was shortened by 2 bases and J by 0 bases, with 10 bases between the two germline ends. CDR3 length: 15 amino acids. The CDR3 DNA follows: TGTGCCAGCAGCTTATGGGCGGACATGAACACTGAAGCTTTCTTT. It translates to CASSLWADMNTEAFF.

This chain uses TRBV19 with TRBJ1-5, with 7 bases fitting TRBD1. This CDR3 has 15 residues. The V gene's germline CDR1 is LNHDA and CDR2 SQIVND (reference sequence). Germline trimming cut 7 bases from V and 7 bases from J; bases unmatched to any gene: 13. The CDR3 is CASTANSGGFQPQHF. CDR3 nucleotides: TGTGCCAGTACCGCGAACTCAGGGGGGTTCCAGCCCCAGCATTTT.

V usage is TRBV4-1 and J usage is TRBJ2-7, with unresolved D. The germline V gene encodes CDR1 MGHRA and CDR2 YSYEKL. There are 14 residues in the CDR3. Trimming left V 5 bases short and J 3 bases short, with 14 bases between. The CDR3 reads CASSSDSRYYEQYF. The CDR3 nucleotides are TGCGCCAGCAGCTCCGACTCGAGATACTACGAGCAGTACTTC.

The rearrangement links TRBV4-3 to TRBJ2-7; 9 positions match TRBD1. CDR1 and CDR2 from the germline V gene are LGHNA and YSLEER. J lost 5 bases, V lost 8 bases, and 7 bases had no gene match. The CDR3 contains 13 residues. The CDR3 DNA reads TGCGCCAGCTCCTTGGGACAGGGTAACGAGCAGTACTTC. It specifies CASSLGQGNEQYF.

The V call is TRBV3-1 (or the pseudogene TRBV3-2), the J call TRBJ2-1; perhaps D is TRBD1 or TRBD2 (5 bases each). CDR3 length: 15 amino acids. Trimming took off 4 bases at V and 8 bases at J, with 18 bases between the two ends. Germline CDR1 is LGHDT and CDR2 is YNNKEL (reference sequence). CDR3: CASSRQLRTVHEQFF. The CDR3 DNA reads as TGTGCCAGCAGCCGACAGCTAAGGACTGTGCATGAGCAGTTCTTC.

The gene calls are TRBV5-4 and TRBJ2-7, with 8 bases aligning to TRBD2. Germline trimming cut 4 bases from V and 5 bases from J; bases unmatched to any gene: 17. The germline V gene has CDR1 SGHNT and CDR2 YYREEE (reference sequence). CDR3 length: 17 residues. The DNA of the CDR3 is TGTGCCAGCAGCCGTAAACCCCAAGCGGGAGAAACCGACGAGCAGTACTTC. This sequence encodes CASSRKPQAGETDEQYF.

The chain joins TRBV18 to TRBJ2-5; perhaps TRBD2 as D (6 bases). Trimming left V 3 bases short and J 5 bases short, with 19 bases between. The CDR3 contains 16 residues. The germline gives CDR1 KGHSH, CDR2 LQKENI. The CDR3 nucleotides read TGTGCCAGCTCACCCGGTGAGCGGGCCAAAACGGAGACCCAGTACTTC. Translation gives CASSPGERAKTETQYF.

The chain recombines TRBV18 with TRBJ2-1, with 8 positions matching TRBD1. The ends lost 2 bases at V and 9 bases at J; junction bases unmatched: 18. The CDR3 length is 18 residues. Germline V gives CDR1 KGHSH, CDR2 LQKENI. The chain's CDR3 is CASSPSTAARAGGTEQFF. In nucleotides, the CDR3 is TGTGCCAGCTCACCATCTACGGCCGCCCGGGCAGGGGGCACTGAGCAGTTCTTC.

This chain links TRBV5-4 with TRBJ2-7; 7 positions agree with TRBD1. CDR3 length: 12 residues. J was trimmed by 5 bases and V by 4 bases; bases with no gene match: 3. In germline, CDR1 is SGHNT, CDR2 YYREEE (reference sequence). CDR3 nucleotide sequence: TGTGCCAGCAGCCACAGGGGCGACGAGCAGTACTTC. It yields the protein CASSHRGDEQYF.

Points on this clone: This CDR3 is also generated by other DNA sequences in the sample. The chain recombines TRBV10-3 with TRBJ2-1, with TRBD2 matching over 11 bases. Germline-derived CDR1 and CDR2 are ENHRY and SYGVKD. J gave up 4 bases and V 4 bases, and 3 bases lay outside the gene matches. The CDR3 totals 15 residues. CDR3 nucleotide sequence: TGTGCCATCAGTGGAGGACTAGCGGGTTACAATGAGCAGTTCTTC. Its translation: CAISGGLAGYNEQFF.

V and J are TRBV28 and TRBJ2-1; 7 nucleotides match TRBD2. J gave up 4 bases and V 7 bases, and 10 bases lay outside the gene matches. The germline V gene has CDR1 MDHEN and CDR2 SYDVKM. The CDR3 spans 15 residues. Here the CDR3 DNA reads TGTGCCAGCAATCTTCAGGCTAGCGGATACAATGAGCAGTTCTTC. This translates into CASNLQASGYNEQFF. The whole variable domain, filled in from reference TRBV28 and TRBJ2-1, reads DVKVTQSSRYLVKRTGEKVFLECVQDMDHENMFWYRQDPGLGLRLIYFSYDVKMKEKGDIPEGYSVSREKKERFSLILESASTNQTSMYLCASNLQASGYNEQFFGPGTRLTVL.

V is TRBV19 and J is TRBJ1-2; TRBD1 agrees at 9 bases. Germline CDR1 and CDR2: LNHDA and SQIVND (reference sequence). This CDR3 is built from 15 residues. Losses at the gene ends were 10 bases for V and 4 bases for J; bases not matched to a gene: 13. CDR3 DNA: TGTGCCACCTACCGGGGATCGACAGGGGGCTATGGCTACACCTTC. This codes for CATYRGSTGGYGYTF.

The chain is built from TRBV5-6 and TRBJ1-2, with 7 nucleotides matching TRBD1. The V gene's germline CDR1 is SGHDT and CDR2 YYEEEE. Germline trimming cut 0 bases from V and 4 bases from J; bases unmatched to any gene: 3. This CDR3 contains 14 residues. The CDR3 loop reads CASSLEDRIYGYTF. DNA for the CDR3: TGTGCCAGCAGCTTGGAGGACAGGATCTATGGCTACACCTTC.

In this sample, this clone turned up once. The V gene is TRBV6-5, the J gene TRBJ1-5; no clear D gene. The CDR3 runs to 12 residues. Germline V lookup: CDR1 MNHEY, CDR2 SVGAGI. With 6 bases removed from V and 3 bases from J, the gap between germline ends came to 6 bases. For the CDR3, the DNA is TGTGCCAGCAGGGACCCCAATCAGCCCCAGCATTTT. It encodes CASRDPNQPQHF.

This chain connects TRBV28 to TRBJ2-3; the match to TRBD1 covers 7 bases. V was clipped by 5 bases and J by 1 base; unmatched bases: 3. The CDR3 extends over 14 amino acids. The germline V gene encodes CDR1 MDHEN and CDR2 SYDVKM. In nucleotides, the CDR3 is TGTGCCAGCAGTATTGGACAGGGCACAGATACGCAGTATTTT. Translating it yields CASSIGQGTDTQYF.